The 8 T cell receptor beta chains listed next were all sequenced from one sample in a study. Via MiXCR, TCRdb re-called the 5' RACE reads, giving one row per CDR3 protein. This repertoire shows 7,500 to 10,000 distinct CDR3 sequences, less than 65% found once; its top ten account for approximately 5.8%. Sequenced sample: tumor-infiltrating memory CD4+ T cells sorted from the breast tumor. Subset denoted: memory CD4+ T cells, CD4+CD45RO+CD25-. The origin of the receptors is a female donor with breast cancer.

This clonotype was observed a handful of times. CDR3 sequence: CASSLGGQGDIQYF. In DNA form, the CDR3 reads TGTGCCAGCAGTTTGGGGGGACAGGGCGACATTCAGTACTTC. V is TRBV12-3 or TRBV12-4 and J is TRBJ2-4, with TRBD1 identical over 9 bases. The ends lost 3 bases at V and 8 bases at J; junction bases unmatched: 5. This CDR3 is 14 amino acids long.

The chain is built from TRBV20-1 and TRBJ2-5, with D unclear. Trimming took off 4 bases at V and 2 bases at J, with 8 bases between the two ends. Per the germline V gene, CDR1 is DFQATT and CDR2 is SNEGSKA (reference sequence). The CDR3 extends over 12 amino acids. The CDR3 spells CSANFRQETQYF. The CDR3 DNA is TGCAGTGCTAATTTCAGGCAAGAGACCCAGTACTTC.

This clonotype was seen a handful of times. The chain carries TRBV7-2 and TRBJ2-1; D remains ambiguous. Trimming shortened V by 4 bases and J by 2 bases, and 6 bases separated the two germline ends. The CDR3 has 13 residues. CDR1 and CDR2 from the germline V gene are SGHTA and FQGNSA. The CDR3 DNA follows: TGTGCCAGCAGCTCAGAAACCTACAATGAGCAGTTCTTC. Translation: CASSSETYNEQFF.

The rearrangement links TRBV19 to TRBJ1-5, with D unclear. Trimming cost V 7 bases and J 0 bases, with 10 bases left between them. The CDR3 extends over 14 amino acids. Germline V CDR1 and CDR2: LNHDA, SQIVND (reference sequence). CDR3 sequence: CASTRRNSNQPQHF. The DNA of the CDR3 is TGTGCCAGTACCAGAAGAAATAGCAATCAGCCCCAGCATTTT.

The chain combines TRBV27 with TRBJ1-6; D is unclear. Trimming took 3 bases from V and 10 from J, leaving 13 bases between them. There are 14 residues in the CDR3. Germline CDR1 is MNHEY and CDR2 is SMNVEV (reference sequence). In DNA form, the CDR3 reads TGTGCCAGCAGTTTGGGTGTAGCGGGGTCACCCCTCCACTTT. Its protein is CASSLGVAGSPLHF.

The chain is built from TRBV30 and TRBJ1-3; D is unresolved. The CDR3 is made up of 11 amino acids. Germline V gene sequence: CDR1 GTSNPN, CDR2 SVGIG (reference sequence). The V end was cut by 1 base, the J end by 8 bases, with 6 bases between. The DNA for the CDR3 is TGTGCCTGGAGTGGGGCATACACCATATATTTT. This translates into CAWSGAYTIYF.

The chain employs TRBV4-1 and TRBJ1-1; D is unresolved. This CDR3 has 15 amino acids. V lost 1 base to trimming and J lost 0 bases, with 9 bases between them. Per the germline V gene, CDR1 is MGHRA and CDR2 is YSYEKL. The CDR3 region has the DNA TGCGCCAGCAGCCAAGCCGGCGGTATGAACACTGAAGCTTTCTTT. This sequence encodes CASSQAGGMNTEAFF.

CDR3 DNA: TGTGCCAGCAGCAGCCGGGCCTACAATGAGCAGTTCTTC. It translates to CASSSRAYNEQFF. The gene calls are TRBV7-3 and TRBJ2-1; D gene unclear. The V end lost 5 bases, the J end lost 2 bases, and 7 bases lay between the germline ends. In germline, CDR1 is SGHTA, CDR2 FQGTGA. The CDR3 runs to 13 residues.